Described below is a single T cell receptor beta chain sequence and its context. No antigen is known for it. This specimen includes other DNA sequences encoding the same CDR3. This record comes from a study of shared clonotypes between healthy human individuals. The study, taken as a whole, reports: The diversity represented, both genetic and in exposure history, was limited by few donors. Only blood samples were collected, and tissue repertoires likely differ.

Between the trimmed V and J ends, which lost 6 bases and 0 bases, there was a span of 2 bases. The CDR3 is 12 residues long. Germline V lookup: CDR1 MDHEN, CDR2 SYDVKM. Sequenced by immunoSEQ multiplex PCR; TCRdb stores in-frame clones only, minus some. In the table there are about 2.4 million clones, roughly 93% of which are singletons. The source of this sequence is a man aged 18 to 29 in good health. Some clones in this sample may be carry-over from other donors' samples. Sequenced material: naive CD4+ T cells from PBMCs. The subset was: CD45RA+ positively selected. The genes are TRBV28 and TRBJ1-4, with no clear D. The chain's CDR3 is CASRSTNEKLFF. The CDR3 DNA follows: TGTGCCAGCAGATCAACTAATGAAAAACTGTTTTTT.